This TCR beta chain was recorded in a study of T cells in Graves' hyperthyroidism and ophthalmopathy. Study-wide points: Within blood appeared most thyroid clonotypes that had expanded above 0.001.

Exclusion of a patient resulted from uncontrolled infection, other autoimmune disease, pregnancy or lactation. Every diagnosis used clinical symptoms, serum thyroxine and TRAb, thyroid ultrasound and orbital computed tomography. RNA transcripts gave rise to amplified TCR beta CDR3 regions. First-round RT-PCR with HTBI primers amplified the TCR CDR3 region. TCRdb analysed the multiplex PCR reads with MiXCR anew, one entry per CDR3 protein. The table lists roughly 600,000 distinct CDR3 sequences, more than 12% of them singletons, with under 15% in the top ten. The CDR3 covers 15 residues. In germline, CDR1 is SGHNT, CDR2 YYREEE (reference sequence). V lost 4 bases, J lost 4 bases, and 14 bases lay in between. A remark on this clonotype: Its target is unknown.

The clonotype was recovered from a woman between 45 and 60 years old with Graves' ophthalmopathy. The sequencing input was blood. This rearrangement joins TRBV5-4 to TRBJ1-4; D unresolved. The CDR3 DNA reads TGTGCCAGCAGCCGGGGAGCCGGACTTAATGAAAAACTGTTTTTT. It translates to CASSRGAGLNEKLFF.